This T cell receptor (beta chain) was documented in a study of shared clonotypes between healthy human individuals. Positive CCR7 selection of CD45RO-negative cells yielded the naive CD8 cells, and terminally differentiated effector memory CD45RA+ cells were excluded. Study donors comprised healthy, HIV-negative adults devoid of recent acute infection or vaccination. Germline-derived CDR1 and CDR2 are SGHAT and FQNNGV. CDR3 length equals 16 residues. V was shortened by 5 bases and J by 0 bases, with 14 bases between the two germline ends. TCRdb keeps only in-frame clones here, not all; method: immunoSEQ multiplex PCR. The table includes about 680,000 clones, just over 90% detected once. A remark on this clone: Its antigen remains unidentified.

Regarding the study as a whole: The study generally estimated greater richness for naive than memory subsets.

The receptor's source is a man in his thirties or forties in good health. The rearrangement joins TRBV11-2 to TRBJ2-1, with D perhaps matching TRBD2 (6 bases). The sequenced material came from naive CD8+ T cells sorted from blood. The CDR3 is CASSQRAGPSYNEQFF. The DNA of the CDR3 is TGTGCCAGCAGCCAACGGGCGGGGCCCTCCTACAATGAGCAGTTCTTC.